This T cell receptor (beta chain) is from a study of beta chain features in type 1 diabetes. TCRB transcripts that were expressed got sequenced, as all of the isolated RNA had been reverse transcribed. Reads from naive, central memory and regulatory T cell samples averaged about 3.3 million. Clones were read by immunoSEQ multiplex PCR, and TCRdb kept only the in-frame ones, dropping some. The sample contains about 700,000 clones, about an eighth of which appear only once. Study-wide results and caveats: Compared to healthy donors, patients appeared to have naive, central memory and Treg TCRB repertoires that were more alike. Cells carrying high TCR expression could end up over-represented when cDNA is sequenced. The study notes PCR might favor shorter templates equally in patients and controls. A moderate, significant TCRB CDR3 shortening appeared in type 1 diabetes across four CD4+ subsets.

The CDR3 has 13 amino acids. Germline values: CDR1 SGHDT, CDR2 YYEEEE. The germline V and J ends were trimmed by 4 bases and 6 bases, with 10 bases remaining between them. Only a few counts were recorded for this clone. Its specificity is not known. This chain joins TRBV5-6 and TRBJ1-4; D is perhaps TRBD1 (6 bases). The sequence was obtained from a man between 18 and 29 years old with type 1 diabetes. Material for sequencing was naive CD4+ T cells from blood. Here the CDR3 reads CASSKWTDEKLFF. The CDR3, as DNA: TGTGCCAGCAGCAAATGGACAGATGAAAAACTGTTTTTT.